This T cell receptor beta chain was identified in a study of early T cells in non-severe SARS-CoV-2 infection. About the research overall: Sequencing of bulk RNA from unsorted whole blood was done, without chain pairing.

In its sample, this clonotype was seen many times. TCRdb reprocessed the 5' RACE reads via MiXCR and lists one record per CDR3 protein. Of tens of thousands of distinct CDR3 sequences in the sample, roughly 12% are singletons; the top ten hold about 4%. The CDR3 is 15 residues long. V shed 5 bases and J 0 bases; nucleotides not matched to a gene: 3. Sequenced material: whole blood. The sequence derives from an adult who was a healthcare worker with PCR-confirmed SARS-CoV-2 infection or an uninfected control (not recorded which). The genes are TRBV12-3 or TRBV12-4 and TRBJ2-1, with 8 bases identical to TRBD2. The CDR3 is CASSVLAGSYNEQFF. CDR3 coding DNA: TGTGCCAGCAGTGTTCTAGCGGGCTCCTACAATGAGCAGTTCTTC.